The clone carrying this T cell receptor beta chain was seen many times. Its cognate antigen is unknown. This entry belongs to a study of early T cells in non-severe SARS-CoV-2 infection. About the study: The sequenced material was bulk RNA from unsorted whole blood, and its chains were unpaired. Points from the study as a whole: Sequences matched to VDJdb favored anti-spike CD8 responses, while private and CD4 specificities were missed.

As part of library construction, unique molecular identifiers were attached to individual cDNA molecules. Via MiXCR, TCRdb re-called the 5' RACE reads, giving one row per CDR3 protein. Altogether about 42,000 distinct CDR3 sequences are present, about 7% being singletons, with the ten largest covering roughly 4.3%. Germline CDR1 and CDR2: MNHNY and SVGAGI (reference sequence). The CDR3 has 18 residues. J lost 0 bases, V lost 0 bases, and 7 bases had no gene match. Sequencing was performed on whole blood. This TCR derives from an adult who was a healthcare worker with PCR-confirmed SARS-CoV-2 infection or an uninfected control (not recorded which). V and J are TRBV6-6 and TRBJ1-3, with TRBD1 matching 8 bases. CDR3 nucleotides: TGTGCCAGCAGTTACTCGATAACAGGGGGGTCCTCTGGAAACACCATATATTTT. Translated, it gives CASSYSITGGSSGNTIYF.